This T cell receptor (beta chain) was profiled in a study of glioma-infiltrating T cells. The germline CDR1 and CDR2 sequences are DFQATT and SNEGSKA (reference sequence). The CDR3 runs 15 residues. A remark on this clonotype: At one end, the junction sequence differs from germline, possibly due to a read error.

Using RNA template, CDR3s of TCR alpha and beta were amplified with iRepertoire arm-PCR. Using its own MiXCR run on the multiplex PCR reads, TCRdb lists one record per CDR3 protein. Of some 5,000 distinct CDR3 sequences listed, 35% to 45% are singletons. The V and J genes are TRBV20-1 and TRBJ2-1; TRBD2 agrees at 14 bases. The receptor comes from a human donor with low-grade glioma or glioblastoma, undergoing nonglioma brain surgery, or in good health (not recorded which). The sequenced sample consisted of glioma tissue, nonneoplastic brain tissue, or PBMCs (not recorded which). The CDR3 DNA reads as TGCAGTGCCAGAGGGACTAGCGGGGGATACAATGAGCAGTTCTTC. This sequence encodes CSARGTSGGYNEQFF.